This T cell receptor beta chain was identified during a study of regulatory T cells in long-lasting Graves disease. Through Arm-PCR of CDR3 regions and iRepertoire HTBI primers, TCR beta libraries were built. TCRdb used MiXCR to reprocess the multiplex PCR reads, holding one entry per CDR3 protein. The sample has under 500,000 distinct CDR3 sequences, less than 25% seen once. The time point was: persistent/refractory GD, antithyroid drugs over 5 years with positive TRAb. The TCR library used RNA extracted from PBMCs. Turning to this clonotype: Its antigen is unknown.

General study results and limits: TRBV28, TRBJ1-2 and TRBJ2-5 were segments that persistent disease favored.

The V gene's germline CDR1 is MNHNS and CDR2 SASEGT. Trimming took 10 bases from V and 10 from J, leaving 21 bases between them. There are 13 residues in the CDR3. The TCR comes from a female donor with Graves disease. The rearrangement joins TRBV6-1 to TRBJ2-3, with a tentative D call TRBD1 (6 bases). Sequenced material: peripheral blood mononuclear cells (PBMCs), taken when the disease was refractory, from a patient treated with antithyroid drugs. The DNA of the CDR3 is TGTGCCATCAGCAAACGGGACACCGACCCGCAGTATTTT. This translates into CAISKRDTDPQYF.